This T cell receptor beta chain stems from a study of identical twins. The V end was cut by 3 bases, the J end by 4 bases, with 10 bases between. The germline V gene has CDR1 MNHEY and CDR2 SVGEGT. The CDR3 has 13 residues. TCRdb itself ran the 5' RACE reads through MiXCR, one entry per CDR3 protein. The sample includes a few hundred thousand distinct CDR3 sequences, around 8.3% of them seen just once. This clonotype was observed a few times. As yet, its antigen is unknown. Study-level findings and limits: Fewer insertions were carried by abundant cord blood beta clonotypes, but none was seen in memory repertoires. The study based its conclusions on cross-sectional statistical analysis and did not follow the same donors. Among out-of-frame alpha sequences shared by twins, low generation probability occurred in excess.

This sample also belongs to another study, concerning yellow fever vaccine responses in identical twins.

The specimen was CD8+ T cells sorted from blood. This chain joins TRBV6-2 or TRBV6-3 and TRBJ2-7, with unresolved D. The receptor comes from a woman between 18 and 29 years old in good health. The CDR3 bases are TGTGCCAGCAGTTATCGTCTCGGGTACGAGCAGTACTTC. The encoded protein is CASSYRLGYEQYF.